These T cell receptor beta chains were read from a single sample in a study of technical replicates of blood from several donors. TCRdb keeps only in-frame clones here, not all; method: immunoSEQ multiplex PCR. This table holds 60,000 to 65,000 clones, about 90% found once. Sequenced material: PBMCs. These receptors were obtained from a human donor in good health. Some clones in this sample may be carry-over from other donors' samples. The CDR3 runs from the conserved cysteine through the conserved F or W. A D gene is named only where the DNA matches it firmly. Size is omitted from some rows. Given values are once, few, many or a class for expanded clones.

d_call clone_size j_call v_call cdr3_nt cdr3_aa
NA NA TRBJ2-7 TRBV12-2 TGTGCAAGTCGCCACAATCCCCGGGAGGGCCCCTACGAGCAGTACTTC CASRHNPREGPYEQYF
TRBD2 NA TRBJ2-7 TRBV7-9 TGTGCCAGCAGCCTAGCGTTTAGCGGGAGTTACGAGCAGTACTTC CASSLAFSGSYEQYF
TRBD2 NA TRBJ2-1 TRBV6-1 TGTGCCAGCAGTGAGGCTAGCGGGAGCGGGGATGAGCAGTTCTTC CASSEASGSGDEQFF
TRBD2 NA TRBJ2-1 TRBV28 TGTGCCAGCAGTTTCGAGCTAGCGGGAGGGCCCGGGAGAAATGAGCAGTTCTTC CASSFELAGGPGRNEQFF
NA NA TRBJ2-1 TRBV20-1 TGCAGTGCTAGTGAGTCCGATGAGCAGTTCTTC CSASESDEQFF
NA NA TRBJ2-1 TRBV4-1 TGCGCCAGCAGCCAAGTTGCAGGATCCTACAATGAGCAGTTCTTC CASSQVAGSYNEQFF
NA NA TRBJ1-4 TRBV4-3 TGCGCCAGCAGCCGCCAACGGGGGGAAATGGGAAAACTGTTTTTT CASSRQRGEMGKLFF
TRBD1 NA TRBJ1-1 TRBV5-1 TGCGCCAGCAGCTTATTAGGGACAGGGGGCGGGAGGGTGAACACTGAAGCTTTCTTT CASSLLGTGGGRVNTEAFF
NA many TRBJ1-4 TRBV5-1 TGCGCCAGCAGCTCAGAGGGGGGGGCTAATGAAAAACTGTTTTTT CASSSEGGANEKLFF
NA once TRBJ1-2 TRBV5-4 TGTGCCAGCAGCTTATACAGGGCCCAAACCTATGGCTACACCTTC CASSLYRAQTYGYTF
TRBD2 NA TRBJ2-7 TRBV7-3 TGTGCCAGGCGGAGCGGGAGTCCCCCCGACTACGAGCAGTACTTC CARRSGSPPDYEQYF
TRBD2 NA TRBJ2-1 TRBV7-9 TGTGCCAGCAGCTTGGCGGGCGGGAGGGCCCTGGATGAGCAGTTCTTC CASSLAGGRALDEQFF
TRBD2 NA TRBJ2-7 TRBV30 TGTGCCTGGAGTGTCGGTAGCGGGAACGAGCAGTACTTC CAWSVGSGNEQYF
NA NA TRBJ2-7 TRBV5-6 TGTGCCAGCAGCTTCGGAGGGGTCGACGAGCAGTACTTC CASSFGGVDEQYF
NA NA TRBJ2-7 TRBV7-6 TGTGCCAGCAGTTTCTCAATTTCGGGTTTCCACGAGCAGTACTTC CASSFSISGFHEQYF
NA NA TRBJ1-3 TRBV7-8 TGTGCCAGCAGCTTAGTGGCCCGTGGAAACACCATATATTTT CASSLVARGNTIYF
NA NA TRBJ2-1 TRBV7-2 TGTGCCAGCAGCCCGGATTGGAATACTGAGGATGAGCAGTTCTTC CASSPDWNTEDEQFF
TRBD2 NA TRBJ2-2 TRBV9 TGTGCCAGCAGCGTAGATAGCGGGGGTTACACCGGGGAGCTGTTTTTT CASSVDSGGYTGELFF
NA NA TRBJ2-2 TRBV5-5 TGTGCCAGCAGCCTGACGCAGGGGTTCGGGGAGCTGTTTTTT CASSLTQGFGELFF
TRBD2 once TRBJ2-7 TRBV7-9 TGTGCCAGCAGCTTAGAGGGCGGCGGGAGCTACGAGCAGTACTTC CASSLEGGGSYEQYF
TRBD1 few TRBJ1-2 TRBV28 TGTGCCAGCAGGCCGACAGGGGGCAAGGTGGATGGCTACACCTTC CASRPTGGKVDGYTF
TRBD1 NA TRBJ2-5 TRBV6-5 TGTGCCAGCAGTTCACCGGGACAGGAGGGCCAGTACTTC CASSSPGQEGQYF
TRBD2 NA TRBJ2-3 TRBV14 TGTGCCAGCAGCCAAATTGCTAGCGGGGTCACAGATACGCAGTATTTT CASSQIASGVTDTQYF
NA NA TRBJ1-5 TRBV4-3 TGCGCCAGCGGACCAGGGGTCGGCCAGCCCCAGCATTTT CASGPGVGQPQHF
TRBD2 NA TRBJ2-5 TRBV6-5 TGTGCCAGCACCCACCGACTAGCGGGAGAGACCCAGTACTTC CASTHRLAGETQYF
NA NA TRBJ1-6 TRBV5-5 TGTGCCAGCAGCCCGGAAGGGGGTATAGGATATAATTCACCCCTCCACTTT CASSPEGGIGYNSPLHF
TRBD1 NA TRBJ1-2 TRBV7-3 TGTGCCAGCAGCCGCGGGACAGGGGGGTCACTAGAGGGCTACACCTTC CASSRGTGGSLEGYTF
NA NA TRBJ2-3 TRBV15 TGTGCCACCAGACAAAGCGGGTTTTTGCTCACAGATACGCAGTATTTT CATRQSGFLLTDTQYF
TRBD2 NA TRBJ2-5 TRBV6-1 TGTGCCAGCAGTGAACCTAGCGGGGGGCTTGAGGAGACCCAGTACTTC CASSEPSGGLEETQYF
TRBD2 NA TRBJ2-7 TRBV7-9 TGTGCCAGCAGTGTGACTAGCGGGGGCCGAACCTACGAGCAGTACTTC CASSVTSGGRTYEQYF
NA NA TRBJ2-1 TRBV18 TGTGCCAGCTCTACCACCGACTGGAAGGATGAGCAGTTCTTC CASSTTDWKDEQFF
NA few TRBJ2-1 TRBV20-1 TGCAGTGCTATTGAGCGTAAAGAGCAGTTCTTC CSAIERKEQFF
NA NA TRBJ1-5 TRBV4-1 TGCGCCAGCAGCCAAGAGGGAGCCCGTGTAGAGCCCCAGCATTTT CASSQEGARVEPQHF
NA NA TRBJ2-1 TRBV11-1 TGTGCCAGCAGCTTAGGGCAGGGGGGTGGCAACGAGCAGTTCTTC CASSLGQGGGNEQFF
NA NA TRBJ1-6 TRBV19 TGTGCCAGTAGTCCTCGCGGGCTCATGAGCTCCTATAATTCACCCCTCCACTTT CASSPRGLMSSYNSPLHF
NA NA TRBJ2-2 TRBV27 TGTGCCAGCAGTTTAACAGGGAAGACCGGGGAGCTGTTTTTT CASSLTGKTGELFF
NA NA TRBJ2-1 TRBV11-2 TGTGCCAGCAGCCGACAGCGAAGCTCCTACAATGAGCAGTTCTTC CASSRQRSSYNEQFF
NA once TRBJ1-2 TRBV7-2 TGTGCCAGCAGCCACTTAGCCGGCGAGTATACCTATGGCTACACCTTC CASSHLAGEYTYGYTF
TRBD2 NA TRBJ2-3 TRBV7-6 TGTGCCAGCAGCTTTGGGACTAGCGGGGGGGTTGGCACAGATACGCAGTATTTT CASSFGTSGGVGTDTQYF
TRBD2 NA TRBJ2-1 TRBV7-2 TGTGCCAGCAGCTTAACCGGGACTAGCCAAATCAATGAGCAGTTCTTC CASSLTGTSQINEQFF
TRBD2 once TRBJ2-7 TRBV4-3 TGCGCCAGCAGCCGCCGCGGGGGGAGCTCCTACGAGCAGTACTTC CASSRRGGSSYEQYF
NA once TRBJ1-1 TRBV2 TGTGCCTCCACACGGGGGGTGAACACTGAAGCTTTCTTT CASTRGVNTEAFF
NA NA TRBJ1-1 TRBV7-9 TGTGCCAGCAGCTTAAGACAGGTTCCAACTGAAGCTTTCTTT CASSLRQVPTEAFF
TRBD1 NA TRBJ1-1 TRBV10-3 TGTGCCATCAGTAGTCCGGGACAGGGTTCCCCTGAAGCTTTCTTT CAISSPGQGSPEAFF
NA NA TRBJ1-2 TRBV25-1 TGTGCCAGCAGTGGCTTGAGCTGGGGCTACACCTTC CASSGLSWGYTF
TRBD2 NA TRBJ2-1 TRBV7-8 TGTGCCAGCAGCTTAGCAGCGGGGGGGCTTGAGCAGTTCTTC CASSLAAGGLEQFF
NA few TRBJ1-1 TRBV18 TGTGCCAGCTCTCAGGACAGACTCGGCACTGAAGCTTTCTTT CASSQDRLGTEAFF